The rows below give T cell receptor beta chains drawn from one sample of a study of blood T cell repertoires in COVID-19. Sequencing was performed with immunoSEQ multiplex PCR; in TCRdb, only in-frame clones are kept and a portion is missing. The sample has around 140,000 clones, about 81% seen once. Sequencing was done on a sample of PBMCs or T cells enriched from blood (not recorded which). The receptor source for this set is a man between 35 and 55 years old with acute COVID-19. Each CDR3 is given with its conserved first and last residue. A D gene is named only where the DNA matches it firmly. Size values are once, few and many counts, or a class for expanded clones, and some rows have none.

V: TRBV27
D: TRBD1
size: -
J: TRBJ2-5
DNA: TGTGCCAGCCGGCAGACGAGGTCCCCAGACAGGGTGGGCAAAGAGACCCAGTACTTC
CDR3: CASRQTRSPDRVGKETQYF

V: TRBV10-2
D: TRBD2
size: -
J: TRBJ2-2
DNA: TGCGCCAGCAACCTAGCGGGGACGAACACCGGGGAGCTGTTTTTT
CDR3: CASNLAGTNTGELFF

V: TRBV28
D: -
size: -
J: TRBJ1-4
DNA: TGTGCCAGCAGCGACAGGCCCCGCTCTAATGAAAAACTGTTTTTT
CDR3: CASSDRPRSNEKLFF

V: TRBV19
D: TRBD1
size: -
J: TRBJ1-5
DNA: TGTGCCAGTAGTACACCGACAGGGGGCACGCCCCAGCATTTT
CDR3: CASSTPTGGTPQHF

V: TRBV19
D: -
size: few
J: TRBJ1-5
DNA: TGTGCCAGTAGTCGTACATCAGGGGCGGACAATCAGCCCCAGCATTTT
CDR3: CASSRTSGADNQPQHF

V: TRBV11-1
D: -
size: -
J: TRBJ2-1
DNA: TGTGCCAGCAGCTCGGGGGAGGCCTACAATGAGCAGTTCTTC
CDR3: CASSSGEAYNEQFF

V: TRBV19
D: TRBD1
size: -
J: TRBJ1-5
DNA: TGTGCCACCAACGAGGGGGACAGGGGTTATCAGCCCCAGCATTTT
CDR3: CATNEGDRGYQPQHF

V: TRBV6-5
D: -
size: -
J: TRBJ1-3
DNA: TGTGCCAGCAGTTACAGGGGGAGTCACTCTGGAAACACCATATATTTT
CDR3: CASSYRGSHSGNTIYF

V: TRBV19
D: TRBD1
size: few
J: TRBJ1-3
DNA: TGTGCCAGTAGTCCCGGACAGGGGGCGACTGGAAACACCATATATTTT
CDR3: CASSPGQGATGNTIYF

V: TRBV7-6
D: -
size: few
J: TRBJ2-1
DNA: TGTGCCAGCAGCTTAGAGGCGGGACTCCTAGGGAGGAATGAGCAGTTCTTC
CDR3: CASSLEAGLLGRNEQFF

V: TRBV5-6
D: -
size: -
J: TRBJ1-4
DNA: TGTGCCAGCAGCTTGGCCGCATGGGCGGGCGAAAAACTGTTTTTT
CDR3: CASSLAAWAGEKLFF

V: TRBV30
D: -
size: -
J: TRBJ1-3
DNA: TGTGCCTGCCTTACGTACAGGGAGACTGGAAACACCATATATTTT
CDR3: CACLTYRETGNTIYF

V: TRBV11-2
D: TRBD1
size: -
J: TRBJ2-5
DNA: TGTGCCAGCAGCTTAGCGCCCCACGGGACAGGTCTTGCTGAGACCCAGTACTTC
CDR3: CASSLAPHGTGLAETQYF

V: TRBV7-2
D: -
size: -
J: TRBJ2-1
DNA: TGTGCCAGCAGCTTAATTGGGGGGACTTCCGTCAATGAGCAGTTCTTC
CDR3: CASSLIGGTSVNEQFF

V: TRBV18
D: -
size: -
J: TRBJ1-2
DNA: TGTGCCAGCTCATCGGACAGAGCCGCTAACTATGGCTACACCTTC
CDR3: CASSSDRAANYGYTF

V: TRBV6-1
D: TRBD1
size: -
J: TRBJ2-2
DNA: TGTGCCAGCAGTAAAGACAGGGGGCAGAGCACCGGGGAGCTGTTTTTT
CDR3: CASSKDRGQSTGELFF

V: TRBV10-1
D: -
size: -
J: TRBJ2-7
DNA: TGCGCCAGCACCCTGGGGCCAGCCTACGAGCAGTACTTC
CDR3: CASTLGPAYEQYF

V: TRBV3-1/TRBV3-2
D: TRBD2
size: -
J: TRBJ2-1
DNA: TGTGCCAGCAGCCAAGGTGCCGGGACTACCCACAATGAGCAGTTCTTC
CDR3: CASSQGAGTTHNEQFF

V: TRBV10-3
D: -
size: -
J: TRBJ1-1
DNA: TGTGCCATCAGGGGGGGGACTGAAGCTTTCTTT
CDR3: CAIRGGTEAFF

V: TRBV11-2
D: TRBD2
size: -
J: TRBJ2-7
DNA: TGTGCCAGCAGCTTAAGTCTAGCGGGAGTCGCCTACGAGCAGTACTTC
CDR3: CASSLSLAGVAYEQYF

V: TRBV3-1/TRBV3-2
D: TRBD1
size: -
J: TRBJ2-1
DNA: TGTGCCAGCAGCCCCGGGGACAGGGTCCCTGAGCAGTTCTTC
CDR3: CASSPGDRVPEQFF

V: TRBV24-1
D: TRBD1
size: few
J: TRBJ1-5
DNA: TGTGCCACCAGTGCCCAGGACAGGAATCAGCCCCAGCATTTT
CDR3: CATSAQDRNQPQHF

V: TRBV10-3
D: TRBD1
size: -
J: TRBJ2-7
DNA: TGTGCCATCAGTGACCAACAGGGGGCGACCTACGAGCAGTACTTC
CDR3: CAISDQQGATYEQYF

V: TRBV23-1
D: -
size: few
J: TRBJ2-7
DNA: TGCGCCAGCAGTCGAGCCGGTCTAGCATCCGAGCAGTACTTC
CDR3: CASSRAGLASEQYF

V: TRBV6-5
D: -
size: -
J: TRBJ1-6
DNA: TGTGCCACGCGAAGCTCCTATAATTCACCCCTCCACTTT
CDR3: CATRSSYNSPLHF

V: TRBV7-9
D: -
size: once
J: TRBJ1-1
DNA: TGTGCCAGCAGCTTCAGCGGGAACACTGAAGCTTTCTTT
CDR3: CASSFSGNTEAFF

V: TRBV4-2
D: -
size: few
J: TRBJ1-1
DNA: TGTGCCAGCAGCCGTACAGGGTTGGACACTGAAGCTTTCTTT
CDR3: CASSRTGLDTEAFF

V: TRBV7-9
D: -
size: -
J: TRBJ1-2
DNA: TGTGCCAGCAGCTCAATACAGGTCTTATATGGCTACACCTTC
CDR3: CASSSIQVLYGYTF

V: TRBV9
D: TRBD2
size: -
J: TRBJ2-1
DNA: TGTGCCAGCAGCGCAGGCCCTAGCGGGAGAGGCAATGAGCAGTTCTTC
CDR3: CASSAGPSGRGNEQFF

V: TRBV6-5
D: -
size: -
J: TRBJ2-2
DNA: TGTGCCGTGCGGGACTCGAACACCGGGGAGCTGTTTTTT
CDR3: CAVRDSNTGELFF

V: TRBV10-2
D: TRBD2
size: -
J: TRBJ2-1
DNA: TGCGCCAGCATACGGGGACTAGCGGTTTCCTACAATGAGCAGTTCTTC
CDR3: CASIRGLAVSYNEQFF

V: TRBV5-1
D: -
size: few
J: TRBJ1-1
DNA: TGCGCCAGCAGCTCGCCGACAGGCGGGAACACTGAAGCTTTCTTT
CDR3: CASSSPTGGNTEAFF

V: TRBV2
D: -
size: -
J: TRBJ1-1
DNA: TGTGCCAGCAGTGAAGGGGCCGGGGCTGAAGCTTTCTTT
CDR3: CASSEGAGAEAFF

V: TRBV10-3
D: TRBD1
size: -
J: TRBJ2-2
DNA: TGTGCCATCAGCGAGACAGGGGAGAACACCGGGGAGCTGTTTTTT
CDR3: CAISETGENTGELFF

V: TRBV30
D: -
size: -
J: TRBJ1-6
DNA: TGTGCCTGGAGTACAGGGCTGGATTCACCCCTCCACTTT
CDR3: CAWSTGLDSPLHF

V: TRBV7-9
D: TRBD1
size: -
J: TRBJ1-6
DNA: TGTGCCAGCAGCCTGGGACAGGCGGGTAATTCACCCCTCCACTTT
CDR3: CASSLGQAGNSPLHF

V: TRBV29-1
D: TRBD2
size: -
J: TRBJ2-1
DNA: TGCAGCGTTGTGTGGCGGGGGGGCTCCTACAATGAGCAGTTCTTC
CDR3: CSVVWRGGSYNEQFF

V: TRBV6-5
D: -
size: -
J: TRBJ2-2
DNA: TGTGCCAGCAGTAGGACTCGCGGGCTTCCCGGGGAGCTGTTTTTT
CDR3: CASSRTRGLPGELFF

V: TRBV5-1
D: -
size: few
J: TRBJ2-3
DNA: TGCGCCAGCAGCTTAAGGGAGCTAGGCTCAGATACGCAGTATTTT
CDR3: CASSLRELGSDTQYF

V: TRBV5-1
D: TRBD2
size: -
J: TRBJ2-2
DNA: TGCGCCAGCAGCACCTCTAGCGGGAGTAACACCGGGGAGCTGTTTTTT
CDR3: CASSTSSGSNTGELFF

V: TRBV28
D: TRBD1
size: -
J: TRBJ1-5
DNA: TGTGCCAGCGGGCCCGGGACAGGGGACCAGCCCCAGCATTTT
CDR3: CASGPGTGDQPQHF

V: TRBV27
D: -
size: -
J: TRBJ1-5
DNA: TGTGCCAGCAGTTTATCGCAGGGCTATCAGCCCCAGCATTTT
CDR3: CASSLSQGYQPQHF

V: TRBV28
D: TRBD1
size: -
J: TRBJ1-2
DNA: TGTGCCAGCATTACGGACGAGGACAGGGCAAAGGGCTACACCTTC
CDR3: CASITDEDRAKGYTF

V: TRBV30
D: TRBD1
size: -
J: TRBJ1-2
DNA: TGTGCCTGGAGCACAGGGGTGAATGGCTACACCTTC
CDR3: CAWSTGVNGYTF

V: TRBV4-2
D: TRBD1
size: few
J: TRBJ1-2
DNA: TGTGCCAGCAGCCAGGTTGACAGGGGATCCACCTTC
CDR3: CASSQVDRGSTF

V: TRBV6-5
D: -
size: -
J: TRBJ1-3
DNA: TGTGCCAGCAGCCCAGTGACAGCCTCTGGAAACACCATATATTTT
CDR3: CASSPVTASGNTIYF

V: TRBV28
D: -
size: -
J: TRBJ1-5
DNA: TGTGCTACAGGCCCAAATGGGCAGCCCCAGCATTTT
CDR3: CATGPNGQPQHF

V: TRBV28
D: -
size: -
J: TRBJ2-5
DNA: TGTGCCACGGTGAAGTCGGAGACCCAGTACTTC
CDR3: CATVKSETQYF

V: TRBV10-3
D: -
size: -
J: TRBJ1-5
DNA: TGTGCCATCAGTGAGTCAGGGAGGGGCAATCAGCCCCAGCATTTT
CDR3: CAISESGRGNQPQHF

V: TRBV4-1
D: -
size: -
J: TRBJ1-6
DNA: TGCGCCAGCAGCCAAGATACGGGGGGGGGATCACCCCTCCACTTT
CDR3: CASSQDTGGGSPLHF

V: TRBV6-1
D: -
size: -
J: TRBJ1-2
DNA: TGTGCCAGCAGTGAAATGCAGGACAACAACTATGGCTACACCTTC
CDR3: CASSEMQDNNYGYTF